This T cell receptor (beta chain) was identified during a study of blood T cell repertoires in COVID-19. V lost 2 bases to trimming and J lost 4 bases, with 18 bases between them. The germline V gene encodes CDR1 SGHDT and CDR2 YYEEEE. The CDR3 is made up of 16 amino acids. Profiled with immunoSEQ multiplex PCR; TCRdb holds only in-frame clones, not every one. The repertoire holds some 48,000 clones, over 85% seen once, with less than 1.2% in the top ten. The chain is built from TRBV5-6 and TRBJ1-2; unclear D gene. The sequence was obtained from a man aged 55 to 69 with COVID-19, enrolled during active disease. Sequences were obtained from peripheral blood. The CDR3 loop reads CASSLTERLLSYGYTF. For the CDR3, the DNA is TGTGCCAGCAGCTTAACTGAACGTCTCCTCTCCTATGGCTACACCTTC.